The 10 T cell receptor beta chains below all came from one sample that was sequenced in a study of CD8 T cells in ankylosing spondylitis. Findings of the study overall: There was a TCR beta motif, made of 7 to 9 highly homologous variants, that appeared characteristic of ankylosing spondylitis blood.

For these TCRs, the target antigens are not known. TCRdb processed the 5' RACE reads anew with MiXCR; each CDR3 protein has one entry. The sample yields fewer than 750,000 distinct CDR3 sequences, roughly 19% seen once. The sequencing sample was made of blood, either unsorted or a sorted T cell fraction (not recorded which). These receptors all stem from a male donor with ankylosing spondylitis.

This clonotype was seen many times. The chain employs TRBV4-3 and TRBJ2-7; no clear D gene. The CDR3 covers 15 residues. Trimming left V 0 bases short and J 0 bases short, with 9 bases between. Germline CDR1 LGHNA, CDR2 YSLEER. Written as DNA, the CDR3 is TGCGCCAGCAGCCAAGATCTTGACTCCTCCTACGAGCAGTACTTC. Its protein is CASSQDLDSSYEQYF.

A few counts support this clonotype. The CDR3 loop is CASSLGRWGEAFF. The CDR3 DNA reads TGTGCCAGCAGCTTGGGGAGGTGGGGTGAAGCTTTCTTT. The chain employs TRBV11-2 and TRBJ1-1; D gene uncertain. Trimming took off 3 bases at V and 7 bases at J, with 12 bases between the two ends. CDR1 SGHAT and CDR2 FQNNGV come from the germline V gene. This CDR3 contains 13 residues.

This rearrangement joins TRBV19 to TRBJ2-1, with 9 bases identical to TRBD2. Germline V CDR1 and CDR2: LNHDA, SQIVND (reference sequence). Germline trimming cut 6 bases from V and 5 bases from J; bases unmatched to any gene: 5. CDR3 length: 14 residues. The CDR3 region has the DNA TGTGCCAGTAGAAAGACTAGCGGAAACAATGAGCAGTTCTTC. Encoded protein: CASRKTSGNNEQFF.

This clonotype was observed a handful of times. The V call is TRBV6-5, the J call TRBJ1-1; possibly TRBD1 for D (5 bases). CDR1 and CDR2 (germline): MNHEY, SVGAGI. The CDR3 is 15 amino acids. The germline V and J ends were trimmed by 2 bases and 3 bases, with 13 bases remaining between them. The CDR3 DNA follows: TGTGCCAGCAGTTACGGGACGGCTCGGGACACTGAAGCTTTCTTT. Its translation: CASSYGTARDTEAFF.

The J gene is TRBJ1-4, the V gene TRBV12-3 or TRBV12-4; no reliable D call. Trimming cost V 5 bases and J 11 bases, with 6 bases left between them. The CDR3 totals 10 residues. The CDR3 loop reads CASSGAKLFF. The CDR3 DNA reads TGTGCCAGCAGTGGTGCGAAACTGTTTTTT.

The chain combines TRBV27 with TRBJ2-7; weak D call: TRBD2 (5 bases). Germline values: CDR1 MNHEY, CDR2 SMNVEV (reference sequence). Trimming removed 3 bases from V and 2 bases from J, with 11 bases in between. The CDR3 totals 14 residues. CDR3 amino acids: CASSFDYPPYEQYF. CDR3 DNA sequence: TGTGCCAGCAGTTTTGACTACCCGCCCTACGAGCAGTACTTC.

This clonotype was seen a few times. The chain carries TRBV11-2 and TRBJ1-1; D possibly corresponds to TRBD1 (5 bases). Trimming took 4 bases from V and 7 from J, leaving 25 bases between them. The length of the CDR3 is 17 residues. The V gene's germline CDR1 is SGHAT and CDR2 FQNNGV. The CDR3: CASSSPMGGARPDEAFF. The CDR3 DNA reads TGTGCCAGCAGCTCCCCGATGGGAGGGGCACGGCCCGATGAAGCTTTCTTT. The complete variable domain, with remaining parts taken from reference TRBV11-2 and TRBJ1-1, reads EAGVAQSPRYKIIEKRQSVAFWCNPISGHATLYWYQQILGQGPKLLIQFQNNGVVDDSQLPKDRFSAERLKGVDSTLKIQPAKLEDSAVYLCASSSPMGGARPDEAFFGQGTRLTVV.

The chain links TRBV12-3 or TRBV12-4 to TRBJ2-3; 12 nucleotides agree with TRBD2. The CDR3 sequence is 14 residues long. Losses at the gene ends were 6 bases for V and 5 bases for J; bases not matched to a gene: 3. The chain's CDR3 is CASSKGLAGDTQYF. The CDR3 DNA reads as TGTGCCAGCAGCAAGGGACTAGCGGGAGATACGCAGTATTTT.

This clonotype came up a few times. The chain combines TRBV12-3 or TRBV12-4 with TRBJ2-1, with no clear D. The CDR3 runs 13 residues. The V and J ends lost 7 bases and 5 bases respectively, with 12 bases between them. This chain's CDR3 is CASNPGQNNEQFF. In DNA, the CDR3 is TGTGCCAGCAACCCCGGGCAGAACAATGAGCAGTTCTTC.

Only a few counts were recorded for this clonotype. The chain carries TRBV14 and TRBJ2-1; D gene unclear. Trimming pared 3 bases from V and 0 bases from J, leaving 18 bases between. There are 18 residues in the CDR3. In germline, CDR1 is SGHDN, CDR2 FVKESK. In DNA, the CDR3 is TGTGCCAGCAGCCAGAGACTTGGAAATTCGAGCTCCTACAATGAGCAGTTCTTC. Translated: CASSQRLGNSSSYNEQFF.